This T cell receptor (beta chain) came from a study of prognosis after radiotherapy for stage I lung cancer. Germline lookup yields CDR1 SGHTA and CDR2 FQGNSA. The germline V and J ends were trimmed by 6 bases and 12 bases, with 20 bases remaining between them. There are 13 residues in the CDR3. TCR beta CDR3 was amplified from genomic DNA by two-round multiplex PCR. Initially, in first-round PCR, primers specific to each TRBV and TRBJ gene were used. PCR's second round employed universal primers. MiXCR, applied by TCRdb to the multiplex PCR reads, yields one record per CDR3 protein. The sample records 30,000 to 40,000 distinct CDR3 sequences, approximately 35% being singletons.

This sequence joins TRBV7-2 and TRBJ1-1; D is perhaps TRBD1 (5 bases). This specimen consisted of PBMCs, obtained before or after stereotactic body radiation therapy (not recorded which). This TCR came from a donor at least 50 years old with non-small cell lung cancer. CDR3 coding DNA: TGTGCCAGCAGACCGACGGGGGAGGGGAAATCTTTCTTT. Translation: CASRPTGEGKSFF.